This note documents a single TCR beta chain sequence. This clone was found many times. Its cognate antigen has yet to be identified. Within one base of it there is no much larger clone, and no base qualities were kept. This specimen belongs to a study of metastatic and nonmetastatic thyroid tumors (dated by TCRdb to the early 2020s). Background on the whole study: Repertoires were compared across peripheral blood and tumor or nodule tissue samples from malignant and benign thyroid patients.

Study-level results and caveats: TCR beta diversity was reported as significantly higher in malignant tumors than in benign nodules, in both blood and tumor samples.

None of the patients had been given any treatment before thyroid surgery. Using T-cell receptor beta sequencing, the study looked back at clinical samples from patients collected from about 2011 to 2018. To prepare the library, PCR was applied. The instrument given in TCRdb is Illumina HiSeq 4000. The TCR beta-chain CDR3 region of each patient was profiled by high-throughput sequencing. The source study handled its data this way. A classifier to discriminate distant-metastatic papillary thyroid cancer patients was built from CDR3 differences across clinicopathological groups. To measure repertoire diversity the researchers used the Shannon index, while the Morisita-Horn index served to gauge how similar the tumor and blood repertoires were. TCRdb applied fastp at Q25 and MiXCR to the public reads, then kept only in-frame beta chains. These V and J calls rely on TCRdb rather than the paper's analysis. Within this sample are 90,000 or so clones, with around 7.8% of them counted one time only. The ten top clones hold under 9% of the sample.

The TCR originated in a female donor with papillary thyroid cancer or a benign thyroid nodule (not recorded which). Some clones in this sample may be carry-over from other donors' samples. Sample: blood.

The CDR3 region reads CSARDSQGYEQFF. The DNA sequence reads TGCAGTGCTAGAGACTCACAGGGCTACGAGCAGTTCTTC. The chain was built from TRBV20-1 and TRBJ2-1, with TRBD1 perhaps the D gene, on 6 matching bases. The junction shows trimming of 0 bases on V and 10 bases on J, plus 13 bases between the germline ends. The CDR3 spans 13 residues, from the cysteine through the phenylalanine. The sequence is cut down to CDR3 DNA, 39 bases in frame from base 1. CDR1 DFQATT and CDR2 SNEGSKA were looked up in the germline V gene (reference sequence).